This TCR beta chain was obtained from a study of T cells in narcolepsy. In the study overall: Enrolled donors included narcolepsy type 1 or type 2 patients and healthy controls.

General observations from the study: Autoreactive clone sequences were missing from some blood memory CD4+ repertoires.

Generated by immunoSEQ multiplex PCR, the TCRdb table keeps only in-frame clones and is missing some. The sample shows 25,000 or so clones, 70% to 90% of them seen only once. This clone was detected once. Its matching antigen is unknown. Material for sequencing was memory (CD45RA-) CD4+ T cells from blood. The TCR was taken from a human donor in good health.

The DNA of the CDR3 is TGCAGCGTTGAAGGTGGGGGGCCCCTGGCGGCCCAGTACTTC. The encoded protein is CSVEGGGPLAAQYF. The chain joins TRBV29-1 to TRBJ2-5; tentatively, D is TRBD1 or TRBD2 (6 bases each). The CDR3 sequence is 14 residues long. V lost 1 base, J lost 9 bases, and 18 bases lay in between. Germline CDR1 reads SQVTM; CDR2 reads ANQGSEA.